This is a list of T cell receptor beta chains from one sample in a study of Ad26.COV2.S vaccination and SARS-CoV-2 variants. Assay: immunoSEQ multiplex PCR; the TCRdb copy retains only in-frame clones and omits some. The sample contains about 330,000 clones, 85% to 90% of which appear only once. Sequences were derived from peripheral blood, sampled in a trial of Ad26.COV2.S vaccine versus placebo. Source of these receptors: a person between 18 and 65 years old who received the Ad26.COV2.S COVID-19 vaccine or a placebo. CDR3s include the opening cysteine and the closing phenylalanine or tryptophan.

TRBJ1-4,TRBV2,CASKGVVSEKLFF
TRBJ2-5,TRBV11-3,CASSLGVRTGPHEETQYF
TRBJ1-1,TRBV7-9,CASSLKVWESSKGDTEAFF
TRBJ1-2,TRBV7-4,CASSSTGTGKYGYTF
TRBJ2-5,TRBV4-3,CASSQAIAGAGETQYF
TRBJ1-2,TRBV5-1,CASSNRDRPPANYGYTF
TRBJ1-1,TRBV4-1,CASSQGDRGRAEAFF
TRBJ2-5,TRBV2,CASKTWGPETQYF
TRBJ2-3,TRBV6-4,CASSPFAGTTDTQYF
TRBJ1-1,TRBV2,CATKLLQEAFF
TRBJ1-2,TRBV29-1,CSTLSLMDVSWGAYGYTF
TRBJ1-1,TRBV28,CASSFHLGNTEAFF
TRBJ1-6,TRBV5-8,CASSLGRAYNSPLHF
TRBJ2-6,TRBV29-1,CSAPPRGGSGANVLTF
TRBJ2-1,TRBV5-1,CASSSDFGGWVNEQFF
TRBJ2-5,TRBV5-4,CASSFLAGEQETQYF
TRBJ2-1,TRBV19,CASSVQGRYNEQFF
TRBJ1-5,TRBV27,CASSLNRDQPQHF
TRBJ2-5,TRBV7-9,CASSLGTGELGQETQYF
TRBJ2-3,TRBV4-3,CASSQGVAGGLDTQYF
TRBJ1-1,TRBV6-5,CASSLTGNTEAFF
TRBJ2-2,TRBV6-5,CASNPGNTGELFF
TRBJ2-1,TRBV6-2/TRBV6-3,CASSYYETSGGASEQFF
TRBJ1-2,TRBV25-1,CASSGWTVDYGYTF
TRBJ2-3,TRBV5-1,CASSSRDRRTSTDTQYF
TRBJ1-6,TRBV4-3,CASSQETVSPLHF
TRBJ2-1,TRBV30,CAWGSSYNEQFF
TRBJ2-5,TRBV7-9,CASSLTSGGAQETQYF
TRBJ1-2,TRBV6-6,CASSDRNNYGYTF
TRBJ1-1,TRBV7-6,CASSPDRGYEAFF
TRBJ2-3,TRBV9,CASSPWGTSGSYISTDTQYF
TRBJ1-5,TRBV6-2/TRBV6-3,CASSLDSNQPQHF
TRBJ2-2,TRBV11-3,CASNRGTGELFF
TRBJ2-1,TRBV6-6,CASRGGTSGYNEQFF
TRBJ2-3,TRBV4-3,CASSQEGSGGKQYF
TRBJ1-2,TRBV5-4,CASSPGGGYGYTF
TRBJ2-1,TRBV6-2/TRBV6-3,CASSSGEQFF
TRBJ2-5,TRBV7-9,CASSFKGLQETQYF
TRBJ2-1,TRBV6-4,CASSRYRGDPLSEQFF
TRBJ1-2,TRBV6-5,CASSYSGPGYGYTF
TRBJ2-7,TRBV4-3,CASSRSGTGGYEQYF
TRBJ2-6,TRBV13,CASSPRTALPGANVLTF
TRBJ1-3,TRBV9,CASSSSFRDTERSGNTIYF
TRBJ1-1,TRBV10-3,CAISGSTAEAFF
TRBJ1-1,TRBV7-3,CASRSRQVNTEAFF
TRBJ2-1,TRBV5-8,CASSLGDRARGNEQFF
TRBJ2-2,TRBV6-5,CASSRTGKVAGELFF
TRBJ1-1,TRBV6-5,CASSYRDGTEAFF
TRBJ1-2,TRBV20-1,CSASIPPTNYGYTF
TRBJ1-1,TRBV2,CASKGQGALNTEAFF
TRBJ2-7,TRBV5-5,CASSPGRLAHEQYF
TRBJ2-7,TRBV29-1,CSAGTGSYEQYF
TRBJ1-2,TRBV19,CARENPGSNYGYTF